These 4 T cell receptor beta chains came from one sample sequenced in a study of cytomegalovirus exposure and HLA in healthy donors. Sequencing used immunoSEQ multiplex PCR; TCRdb keeps in-frame clones, though not all of them. The repertoire holds tens of thousands of clones, with roughly 89% as singletons. The sample comprised PBMCs. These receptors all stem from a woman aged 18-35 years in good health and CMV-seropositive.

The chain recombines TRBV7-9 with TRBJ1-3, with D possibly matching TRBD1 (5 bases). V dropped 1 base and J dropped 0 bases, with 10 bases sitting between them. The CDR3 spans 16 residues. Germline loops: CDR1 SEHNR, CDR2 FQNEAQ (reference sequence). The CDR3 sequence: CASSLGPGSSGNTIYF. As DNA, the CDR3 is TGTGCCAGCAGCTTAGGCCCAGGGTCCTCTGGAAACACCATATATTTT. Using reference TRBV7-9 and TRBJ1-3 for the parts outside the CDR3, the full variable domain is DTGVSQNPRHKITKRGQNVTFRCDPISEHNRLYWYRQTLGQGPEFLTYFQNEAQLEKSRLLSDRFSAERPKGSFSTLEIQRTEQGDSAMYLCASSLGPGSSGNTIYFGEGSWLTVV.

The V call is TRBV28, the J call TRBJ2-1; no clear D gene. Germline V CDR1 and CDR2: MDHEN, SYDVKM. The CDR3 runs to 14 residues. V gave up 5 bases and J gave up 2 bases, with 10 bases separating them. DNA for the CDR3: TGTGCCAGCAGTCCCACTAACCCCTACAATGAGCAGTTCTTC. Translating gives CASSPTNPYNEQFF.

The V and J genes are TRBV5-1 and TRBJ2-7; D might be TRBD1 (6 bases). V dropped 1 base and J dropped 7 bases, with 6 bases sitting between them. CDR1 is SGHRS, CDR2 YFSETQ, per germline. The CDR3 spans 11 residues. CDR3 residues: CASSLRGEQYF. Here the CDR3 DNA reads TGCGCCAGCAGCTTGAGGGGGGAGCAGTACTTC. Filled out from reference TRBV5-1 and TRBJ2-7, the complete variable domain reads KAGVTQTPRYLIKTRGQQVTLSCSPISGHRSVSWYQQTPGQGLQFLFEYFSETQRNKGNFPGRFSGRQFSNSRSEMNVSTLELGDSALYLCASSLRGEQYFGPGTRLTVT.

The chain joins TRBV4-3 to TRBJ1-2, with D maybe TRBD1 (5 bases). The CDR3 totals 15 residues. V was shortened by 0 bases and J by 1 base, with 9 bases between the two germline ends. CDR1 and CDR2 from the germline V gene are LGHNA and YSLEER. The CDR3 loop reads CASSQDQGVNYGYTF. CDR3 DNA sequence: TGCGCCAGCAGCCAAGACCAAGGGGTTAACTATGGCTACACCTTC.